This T cell receptor beta chain was sequenced during a study of glioma-infiltrating T cells after dendritic cell vaccination. Study-level information: Between about 2002 and 2012, patients got autologous tumor lysate-pulsed dendritic cell vaccines.

This CDR3 has 13 amino acids. The germline gives CDR1 SEHNR, CDR2 FQNEAQ (reference sequence). Deletions cut 1 base from V and 8 bases from J, with 11 bases between. The immunoSEQ assay amplified TCRB CDR3 from up to about 2 ug DNA. Primers: 60 V beta forward and 13 J beta reverse. The data were produced by immunoSEQ multiplex PCR, yet TCRdb's version contains in-frame clones alone and is incomplete. The sample holds 80,000 to 100,000 clones; about four fifths are singletons and the top ten take 5.5% to 7%. Only patients with spare fresh-frozen tumor and over two years of follow-up were included. This sequence joins TRBV7-9 and TRBJ1-2; D unclear. The sequence came from a human donor with glioblastoma. The sequencing here drew on blood, taken before dendritic cell vaccination. The CDR3 sequence: CASSLVSSEGYTF. CDR3 nucleotide sequence: TGTGCCAGCAGCTTAGTGTCCAGCGAGGGCTACACCTTC.